These 20 T cell receptor beta chains originate from one sample sequenced in a study of blood T cell repertoires in COVID-19. Assay used: immunoSEQ multiplex PCR; TCRdb lists only in-frame clones, some missing. The data contain 490,000 or so clones, approximately 90% of them singletons. The sample was PBMCs or T cells enriched from blood (not recorded which). All receptors come from a woman aged 35 to 49 who had recovered from COVID-19.

The J gene is TRBJ2-1, the V gene TRBV2, with D maybe TRBD2 (5 bases). This CDR3 has 14 residues. The V and J ends lost 4 bases and 9 bases respectively, with 16 bases between them. The V gene's germline CDR1 is SNHLY and CDR2 FYNNEI. The CDR3 reads CASSAREQTGEQFF. In nucleotides, the CDR3 is TGTGCCAGCAGTGCGAGGGAACAAACGGGTGAGCAGTTCTTC.

The gene calls are TRBV5-4 and TRBJ1-5; possible D gene TRBD1, 6 bases. V was clipped by 3 bases and J by 3 bases, with 10 bases between them. The CDR3 is made up of 14 amino acids. Germline V lookup: CDR1 SGHNT, CDR2 YYREEE (reference sequence). The CDR3 is CASSSGGHNQPQHF. The DNA for the CDR3 is TGTGCCAGCAGCTCGGGGGGGCACAATCAGCCCCAGCATTTT.

The chain combines TRBV27 with TRBJ1-1; D might be TRBD1 (6 bases). The CDR3 length is 15 residues. Germline V lookup: CDR1 MNHEY, CDR2 SMNVEV (reference sequence). The V and J ends lost 6 bases and 0 bases respectively, with 14 bases between them. The CDR3 reads CASSLAGTLNTEAFF. CDR3 in DNA: TGTGCCAGCAGCCTAGCGGGGACACTGAACACTGAAGCTTTCTTT.

The gene calls are TRBV5-8 and TRBJ2-7; D may be TRBD1 (6 bases). V was shortened by 3 bases and J by 2 bases, with 15 bases between the two germline ends. Germline V gene data show CDR1 as SGHTS and CDR2 as YDEGEE. This CDR3 has 15 amino acids. CDR3 coding DNA: TGTGCCAGCAGCTCAGGGGCCCTAGGAGCCTACGAGCAGTACTTC. Residues: CASSSGALGAYEQYF.

The V call is TRBV30, the J call TRBJ2-1; 12 bases agree with TRBD2. This CDR3 region has 17 residues. Germline V gene data show CDR1 as GTSNPN and CDR2 as SVGIG (reference sequence). The V segment lost 6 bases and the J segment 2 bases; nucleotides outside the gene matches: 11. The CDR3 protein is CACDLTRTSGAYNEQFF. CDR3 bases: TGTGCCTGTGACCTAACCCGGACTAGCGGGGCCTACAATGAGCAGTTCTTC.

The chain joins TRBV18 to TRBJ1-2; 8 nucleotides align to TRBD1. Germline CDR1 reads KGHSH; CDR2 reads LQKENI. J was trimmed by 5 bases and V by 3 bases; bases with no gene match: 5. CDR3 length equals 14 residues. The chain's CDR3 is CASSPAGGRYGYTF. Written as DNA, the CDR3 is TGTGCCAGCTCACCCGCAGGGGGCCGGTATGGCTACACCTTC.

The rearrangement uses TRBV27 and TRBJ1-1; TRBD1 might be the D (5 bases). V was clipped by 8 bases and J by 1 base, with 23 bases between them. The germline gives CDR1 MNHEY, CDR2 SMNVEV (reference sequence). The CDR3 consists of 17 residues. CDR3 loop: CASWTAGSGYGNTEAFF. The CDR3 nucleotides read TGTGCCAGCTGGACGGCAGGGTCGGGTTATGGGAACACTGAAGCTTTCTTT.

The genes are TRBV19 and TRBJ1-2; 10 positions match TRBD1. V lost 6 bases, J lost 4 bases, and 8 bases stayed unmatched. The CDR3 has 15 amino acids. The germline CDR1 and CDR2 sequences are LNHDA and SQIVND (reference sequence). The CDR3 spells CASRSTGTGVYGYTF. The CDR3 nucleotides read TGTGCCAGTAGAAGTACCGGGACAGGGGTCTATGGCTACACCTTC.

This sequence joins TRBV5-8 and TRBJ1-1, with 7 bases fitting TRBD1. Germline V gene lookup returns CDR1 SGHTS and CDR2 YDEGEE. V was clipped by 0 bases and J by 5 bases; unmatched bases: 7. The CDR3 is 15 residues long. The CDR3 DNA reads as TGTGCCAGCAGCTTGGGCAGGGGGTGGGGTACTGAAGCTTTCTTT. This sequence encodes CASSLGRGWGTEAFF.

The gene calls are TRBV7-2 and TRBJ2-7; D perhaps matches TRBD2 (6 bases). The CDR3 extends over 14 amino acids. CDR1 SGHTA and CDR2 FQGNSA come from the germline V gene. Trimming took off 0 bases at V and 4 bases at J, with 10 bases between the two ends. DNA for the CDR3: TGTGCCAGCAGCTTAGCGACTAGGACGTACGAGCAGTACTTC. Protein product: CASSLATRTYEQYF.

The chain has TRBV2 and TRBJ2-3; perhaps TRBD2 as D (7 bases). Germline loops: CDR1 SNHLY, CDR2 FYNNEI. Trimming stripped 8 bases from V and 9 bases from J, with 9 bases between. This CDR3 contains 10 residues. CDR3 bases: TGTGCCAGCGGGAGGGGGACGCAGTATTTT. Translating it yields CASGRGTQYF. Together with reference TRBV2 and TRBJ2-3, the CDR3 gives the full variable domain: EPEVTQTPSHQVTQMGQEVILRCVPISNHLYFYWYRQILGQKVEFLVSFYNNEISEKSEIFDDQFSVERPDGSNFTLKIRSTKLEDSAMYFCASGRGTQYFGPGTRLTVL.

This chain joins TRBV30 and TRBJ2-3; 8 bases map to TRBD1. Per the germline V gene, CDR1 is GTSNPN and CDR2 is SVGIG (reference sequence). The CDR3 extends over 16 amino acids. V dropped 0 bases and J dropped 2; count of bases not matched to a gene: 7. The CDR3 DNA is TGTGCCTGGAGTGTACCAGACAGGGGTTACACAGATACGCAGTATTTT. This encodes CAWSVPDRGYTDTQYF.

V usage is TRBV27 and J usage is TRBJ1-1; D not certain. The CDR3 is made up of 16 amino acids. CDR1 is MNHEY and CDR2 is SMNVEV in the germline V gene (reference sequence). V gave up 2 bases and J gave up 1 base, with 14 bases separating them. CDR3: CASSLSSSRGNTEAFF. The CDR3 bases are TGTGCCAGCAGTTTAAGTTCCTCCCGGGGGAACACTGAAGCTTTCTTT.

The V gene is TRBV20-1, the J gene TRBJ2-1, with a possible D match to TRBD2 (5 bases). The V end lost 3 bases, the J end lost 10 bases, and 13 bases lay between the germline ends. The CDR3 is made up of 12 amino acids. Per germline, CDR1 DFQATT and CDR2 SNEGSKA (reference sequence). For the CDR3, the DNA is TGCAGTGCTAGTCTAGGGCTAGCCGAGCAGTTCTTC. Its translation is CSASLGLAEQFF.

This rearrangement joins TRBV24-1 to TRBJ1-2, with D perhaps TRBD1 (6 bases). V was clipped by 3 bases and J by 4 bases, with 11 bases between them. Germline-derived CDR1 and CDR2 are KGHDR and SFDVKD. This CDR3 has 14 residues. This chain's CDR3 is CATSDRGQSYGYTF. DNA for the CDR3: TGTGCCACCAGTGATCGTGGACAGTCCTATGGCTACACCTTC.

The V and J genes are TRBV2 and TRBJ1-1; 8 bases are a match to TRBD1. CDR3 length: 15 residues. From germline, CDR1 is SNHLY and CDR2 FYNNEI. V dropped 6 bases and J dropped 0; count of bases not matched to a gene: 6. CDR3 coding DNA: TGTGCCAGCAGGCGACAGGGGATAATGAACACTGAAGCTTTCTTT. Its translation: CASRRQGIMNTEAFF.

The chain combines TRBV6-5 with TRBJ1-5; no definite D call. CDR3 length equals 13 residues. The germline CDR1 and CDR2 sequences are MNHEY and SVGAGI. Trimming shortened V by 8 bases and J by 0 bases, and 8 bases separated the two germline ends. The chain's CDR3 is CASGPSSNQPQHF. The CDR3 region has the DNA TGTGCCAGCGGCCCTAGTAGCAATCAGCCCCAGCATTTT.

The rearrangement joins TRBV11-2 to TRBJ1-1; possible D gene TRBD1, 5 bases. The V and J ends lost 8 bases and 7 bases respectively, with 11 bases between them. Germline V gives CDR1 SGHAT, CDR2 FQNNGV. This CDR3 is built from 11 residues. The CDR3 spells CASRGGGEAFF. For the CDR3, the DNA is TGTGCCAGCCGCGGGGGAGGTGAAGCTTTCTTT. Full variable domain (remainder filled in from reference TRBV11-2 and TRBJ1-1): EAGVAQSPRYKIIEKRQSVAFWCNPISGHATLYWYQQILGQGPKLLIQFQNNGVVDDSQLPKDRFSAERLKGVDSTLKIQPAKLEDSAVYLCASRGGGEAFFGQGTRLTVV.

V is TRBV7-6 and J is TRBJ2-1; 8 positions agree with TRBD2. The J segment lost 9 bases and the V segment lost 2 bases, leaving 6 bases of the junction unmatched. The CDR3 extends over 14 amino acids. Germline V gene sequence: CDR1 SGHVS, CDR2 FNYEAQ. The chain's CDR3 is CASSLSGSKGEQFF. The CDR3 region has the DNA TGTGCCAGCAGCTTAAGCGGGAGTAAGGGTGAGCAGTTCTTC.

The count of this clone is one. The CDR3 nucleotides read TGTGCCAGCAGCTTACAGGCCCAAGAGACCCAGTACTTC. Translation: CASSLQAQETQYF. The rearrangement joins TRBV11-3 to TRBJ2-5, with no clear D. Germline V gene data show CDR1 as SGHNT and CDR2 as YENEEA. This CDR3 comprises 13 residues. V shed 2 bases and J shed 1 base, with 5 bases lying between them.